The entry below gives a single TCR beta chain sequence along with its context. TCRdb used MiXCR to reprocess the RT-PCR reads, holding one entry per CDR3 protein. The profile covers about 680,000 distinct CDR3 sequences, with over 12% appearing a single time and 3.6% taken by the ten largest. The sequence came from a female donor in good health, serving as a healthy control. The sample comprised memory CD4+ T cells from blood.

CDR3 region: CATSPTGQGANEQFF. The CDR3 bases are TGTGCCACCAGTCCCACGGGACAGGGGGCGAATGAGCAGTTCTTC. This sequence joins TRBV24-1 and TRBJ2-1; 12 bases map to TRBD1. With V trimmed by 6 bases and J by 7 bases, 6 bases remained unmatched. The CDR3 consists of 15 residues. Per germline, CDR1 KGHDR and CDR2 SFDVKD.